This TCR beta chain was sequenced in a study of blood T cell repertoires in COVID-19. Study information: PBMCs, B-cell-depleted T cells, or T cells provided the cDNA or gDNA that made up the material.

Germline-derived CDR1 and CDR2 are SGHDN and FVKESK. After removal of 4 bases from V and 5 bases from J, the junction contained 7 bases not matched to a gene. The length of the CDR3 is 15 residues. Method: immunoSEQ multiplex PCR; TCRdb's copy keeps in-frame clones and lacks some. The sample shows 140,000 to 150,000 clones, approximately 82% of them seen only once. The source of this sequence is a human donor with acute or convalescent COVID-19. The donor label of this sample is uncertain. Sequencing input: peripheral blood. The V gene is TRBV14, the J gene TRBJ1-4, with TRBD1 matching over 7 bases. For the CDR3, the DNA is TGTGCCAGCAGCCCACCGGGACAGCCGAATGAAAAACTGTTTTTT. This encodes CASSPPGQPNEKLFF.